The present T cell receptor (beta chain) was sequenced within a study of CD4 T cells in relation to SARS-CoV-2 and coronaviruses. Study-level information: Shared crossreactive spike epitopes were mapped to their HLA restriction. The study, taken as a whole, reports: No crossreactivity against non-spike viral proteins was tested here. Each donor contributed either pre-pandemic or post-infection samples, not both.

Before the COVID-19 pandemic, during about 2011-2019, CD4+ T cells were taken from unexposed donors. The cells were cultured for approximately ten days before CD4+ T cells were isolated. Trimming left V 0 bases short and J 1 base short, with 12 bases between. Germline CDR1 SGDLS, CDR2 YYNGEE. CDR3 length: 16 amino acids. Concerning this clone itself: Its antigen is still unknown.

The repertoire was sequenced with immunoSEQ multiplex PCR; TCRdb's copy has only in-frame clones and lacks some. The data contain 15,000 to 25,000 clones, about 80% of them singletons. This chain connects TRBV9 to TRBJ2-3, with a possible D match to TRBD2 (6 bases). This receptor was obtained from a human donor in good health. Sequences were obtained from CD4+ T cells from PBMCs, cultured in vitro. Here the CDR3 reads CASSVGGDGGTDTQYF. The CDR3 bases are TGTGCCAGCAGCGTAGGCGGGGACGGAGGCACAGATACGCAGTATTTT.